The entry that follows covers one T cell receptor beta chain sequence. The antigen remains undetermined. The investigators reverse transcribed all of the isolated RNA, so they sequenced expressed TCRB transcripts. About 3.6 million reads on average were seen across naive, central memory and regulatory T cell samples. Profiled with immunoSEQ multiplex PCR; TCRdb holds only in-frame clones, not every one. Found here are 600,000 or so clones, more than 13% of them singletons; the top ten hold approximately 0.043%. Each donor gave one heparinised blood draw averaging about 110 mL. CDR1 MDHEN and CDR2 SYDVKM come from the germline V gene. Trimming took off 4 bases at V and 5 bases at J, with 14 bases between the two ends. The CDR3 sequence is 14 residues long. The data were obtained in a study of beta chain features in type 1 diabetes. Study findings and constraints: TCRB repertoires of naive, central memory and Treg cells appeared more similar among patients than among healthy donors. Moderate yet significant TCRB CDR3 shortening was seen in Type 1 diabetes patients in all four CD4+ subsets.

The sequencing input was naive CD4+ T cells from blood. The clonotype was recovered from a man between 18 and 35 years old with type 1 diabetes. The J gene is TRBJ1-1, the V gene TRBV28, with TRBD1 as a possible D gene (5 bases). CDR3 DNA: TGTGCCAGCAGTTACCTTGGGGCCCCGACTGAAGCTTTCTTT. Its translation: CASSYLGAPTEAFF.